The entry below describes one T cell receptor beta chain. The CDR3 contains 12 residues. Germline V lookup: CDR1 SQVTM, CDR2 ANQGSEA. The data were taken from a study of cytomegalovirus exposure and HLA in healthy donors. Use of 60 Vbeta and 13 Jbeta primers characterized the PCR. TCRdb's table, derived via immunoSEQ multiplex PCR, lists solely in-frame clones and lacks some. The table records about 150,000 clones, approximately 79% of them present only once. The sequenced material came from PBMCs. This sequence originates from a male donor in good health and CMV-seronegative. The rearrangement uses TRBV29-1 and TRBJ2-1; D remains ambiguous. The CDR3 region is CIGKAAIGEQFF. The CDR3 nucleotides read TGCATCGGAAAAGCCGCTATCGGGGAGCAGTTCTTC.